Described below is a single T cell receptor beta chain sequence and its context. Its antigen is undetermined. The sample comes from a study of T cell responses to AZD1222 COVID-19 vaccine. Looking at the study overall: Second-dose recipients at about 4 or about 12 weeks were treated as one pooled group. Overall study findings and caveats: Spike-wide vaccine-associated CD4 TCRs dominated at 160-218 and 743-854.

The CDR3 spans 13 residues. Deletions cut 6 bases from V and 4 bases from J, with 10 bases between. Germline CDR1 and CDR2: SNHLY and FYNNEI. TCRdb keeps only in-frame clones here, not all; method: immunoSEQ multiplex PCR. The repertoire holds 150,000 to 200,000 clones, roughly 92% seen once, with around 2.6% in the top ten. The chain combines TRBV2 with TRBJ2-1, with a tentative D call TRBD2 (6 bases). This clonotype was obtained from an adult in good health. This material consisted of peripheral blood, taken on day 0 of AZD1222 vaccination. CDR3 nucleotides: TGTGCCAGCAGCGGGAGTTTATACAATGAGCAGTTCTTC. Translating it yields CASSGSLYNEQFF.